Listed here are 21 T cell receptor beta chains from one sample, sequenced in a study of identical twins. Via MiXCR, TCRdb re-called the 5' RACE reads, giving one row per CDR3 protein. The data hold roughly 350,000 distinct CDR3 sequences, with approximately 8.7% observed a single time. Material: naive T cells sorted from blood. The receptors were gathered from a woman aged 45-65 years in good health.

This clonotype was seen more than once but under ten times. The chain combines TRBV13 with TRBJ1-6; D unresolved. V was clipped by 6 bases and J by 3 bases, with 9 bases between them. Germline V gene sequence: CDR1 PRHDT, CDR2 FYEKMQ (reference sequence). This CDR3 comprises 14 residues. The CDR3 loop reads CASRFKDYNSPLHF. The DNA for the CDR3 is TGTGCCAGCAGGTTTAAGGACTATAATTCACCCCTCCACTTT.

There are a few counts of this clonotype. V usage is TRBV20-1 and J usage is TRBJ2-3; D might be TRBD2 (5 bases). There are 13 residues in the CDR3. Germline CDR1 DFQATT, CDR2 SNEGSKA (reference sequence). Trimming shortened V by 6 bases and J by 8 bases, and 18 bases separated the two germline ends. The chain's CDR3 is CSATRKPGGTQYF. The CDR3 DNA follows: TGCAGTGCCACACGGAAACCCGGAGGTACGCAGTATTTT.

This clonotype has only a few counts. The chain employs TRBV18 and TRBJ2-7; 8 nucleotides match TRBD1. V gave up 2 bases and J gave up 9 bases; unmatched junction bases: 6. This CDR3 has 13 amino acids. Germline loops: CDR1 KGHSH, CDR2 LQKENI. CDR3 region: CASSPEGTGGQYF. CDR3 coding DNA: TGTGCCAGCTCACCAGAGGGAACAGGGGGGCAGTACTTC. The entire variable domain, with the rest obtained from reference TRBV18 and TRBJ2-7, is as follows: NAGVMQNPRHLVRRRGQEARLRCSPMKGHSHVYWYRQLPEEGLKFMVYLQKENIIDESGMPKERFSAEFPKEGPSILRIQQVVRGDSAAYFCASSPEGTGGQYFGPGTRLTVT.

This clonotype has only a few counts. The chain uses TRBV20-1 and TRBJ2-1; a possible D gene is TRBD2 (6 bases). Per the germline V gene, CDR1 is DFQATT and CDR2 is SNEGSKA (reference sequence). This CDR3 comprises 14 residues. Between the trimmed V and J ends, which lost 1 base and 5 bases, there was a span of 12 bases. The CDR3, as DNA: TGCAGTGCTAGAGCCGTCACTAGCAACAATGAGCAGTTCTTC. Amino acids: CSARAVTSNNEQFF.

This clonotype showed up just a few times. The rearrangement joins TRBV29-1 to TRBJ2-1, with a weak D call TRBD2 (5 bases). Deletions cut 3 bases from V and 4 bases from J, with 7 bases between. The CDR3 contains 12 residues. Germline CDR1 is SQVTM and CDR2 is ANQGSEA. The CDR3 nucleotides are TGCAGCGTTGACGGAGGTTACAATGAGCAGTTCTTC. Amino acids: CSVDGGYNEQFF.

The gene calls are TRBV12-3 or TRBV12-4 and TRBJ1-2, with D possibly TRBD1 on 5 matching bases. Deletions cut 5 bases from V and 4 bases from J, with 14 bases between. CDR3 length: 14 amino acids. CDR3 amino acids: CASSRGPQLYGYTF. Here the CDR3 DNA reads TGTGCCAGCAGTAGGGGTCCTCAACTCTATGGCTACACCTTC.

This clonotype was picked up many times. The chain has TRBV2 and TRBJ2-1; 10 bases are shared with TRBD2. The V segment lost 4 bases and the J segment 4 bases; nucleotides outside the gene matches: 7. The CDR3 loop spans 16 amino acids. CDR1 SNHLY and CDR2 FYNNEI come from the germline V gene. Here the CDR3 DNA reads TGTGCCAGCAGTGCACCTCTAGCGGGAGATTACAATGAGCAGTTCTTC. Translation: CASSAPLAGDYNEQFF. The complete variable domain, with remaining parts taken from reference TRBV2 and TRBJ2-1, reads EPEVTQTPSHQVTQMGQEVILRCVPISNHLYFYWYRQILGQKVEFLVSFYNNEISEKSEIFDDQFSVERPDGSNFTLKIRSTKLEDSAMYFCASSAPLAGDYNEQFFGPGTRLTVL.

The CDR3 is CASRSGQGIDNQPQHF. CDR3 bases: TGTGCCAGCAGAAGCGGACAGGGGATCGACAATCAGCCCCAGCATTTT. The chain joins TRBV12-3 or TRBV12-4 to TRBJ1-5; 9 positions match TRBD1. The junction had 9 bases not matched to a gene; V was cut back by 6 bases and J by 3 bases. The CDR3 covers 16 residues.

The chain is built from TRBV5-6 and TRBJ1-1; a weak D match, TRBD1 (5 bases). Germline V gene data show CDR1 as SGHDT and CDR2 as YYEEEE. Trimming took off 0 bases at V and 4 bases at J, with 19 bases between the two ends. The CDR3 is 17 amino acids. The CDR3 DNA reads as TGTGCCAGCAGCTTGGTCGGGTTCGGGGCCGTGGGCACTGAAGCTTTCTTT. Encoded protein: CASSLVGFGAVGTEAFF.

The chain combines TRBV20-1 with TRBJ2-2; maybe TRBD2 (6 bases). Trimming removed 3 bases from V and 6 bases from J, with 14 bases in between. Germline V gene lookup returns CDR1 DFQATT and CDR2 SNEGSKA (reference sequence). CDR3 length: 14 amino acids. CDR3 DNA sequence: TGCAGTGCTAGCGGGGGAGGTAGCCCCGGGGAGCTGTTTTTT. This codes for CSASGGGSPGELFF.

The chain uses TRBV28 and TRBJ1-1; D is possibly TRBD1 (6 bases). Per germline, CDR1 MDHEN and CDR2 SYDVKM. The CDR3 sequence is 11 residues long. V gave up 6 bases and J gave up 10 bases, with 12 bases separating them. In nucleotides, the CDR3 is TGTGCCAGCAGCCTTAGGGGGGTAGCTTTCTTT. Its protein product is CASSLRGVAFF.

This clonotype was seen ten or more times. The CDR3 DNA reads TGCGCCAGCAGCCAAGTCTCCAGGAAGAGCTACAATGAGCAGTTCTTC. Protein: CASSQVSRKSYNEQFF. The chain combines TRBV4-1 with TRBJ2-1; D gene ambiguous. Germline loops: CDR1 MGHRA, CDR2 YSYEKL. The CDR3 length is 16 residues. Trimming stripped 1 base from V and 3 bases from J, with 13 bases between.

This clonotype has ten or more counts. V and J are TRBV11-2 and TRBJ1-2; D perhaps matches TRBD1 (5 bases). This CDR3 comprises 16 residues. In germline, CDR1 is SGHAT, CDR2 FQNNGV. V lost 4 bases, J lost 1 base, and 16 bases lay in between. Here the CDR3 reads CASSSIRDPRNYGYTF. Written as DNA, the CDR3 is TGTGCCAGCAGCTCTATCAGGGATCCCCGTAACTATGGCTACACCTTC.

The chain combines TRBV20-1 with TRBJ1-1; D not resolved. Germline CDR1 is DFQATT and CDR2 is SNEGSKA (reference sequence). This CDR3 contains 12 residues. The chain's CDR3 is CRTDMWNTEAFF. The CDR3 nucleotides are TGCAGAACTGACATGTGGAACACTGAAGCTTTCTTT.

This clonotype was recorded many times. The V gene is TRBV4-1, the J gene TRBJ1-1, with unresolved D. The CDR3 totals 15 residues. The V gene's germline CDR1 is MGHRA and CDR2 YSYEKL. V gave up 0 bases and J gave up 5 bases, with 13 bases separating them. CDR3 residues: CASSQEIAGRTEAFF. The CDR3 nucleotides read TGCGCCAGCAGCCAAGAAATTGCGGGGAGGACTGAAGCTTTCTTT.

This clonotype was counted ten times or more. The chain recombines TRBV5-1 with TRBJ2-3, with D possibly TRBD1 on 5 matching bases. The CDR3 length is 16 residues. Germline V gives CDR1 SGHRS, CDR2 YFSETQ. Trimming shortened V by 7 bases and J by 6 bases, and 24 bases separated the two germline ends. The CDR3 nucleotides read TGCGCCAGCCAGCCCACAGGTCGGGTGGCTGCGGATACGCAGTATTTT. Its protein product is CASQPTGRVAADTQYF.

The chain is built from TRBV19 and TRBJ2-3, with TRBD2 as a possible D gene (7 bases). Germline V gene sequence: CDR1 LNHDA, CDR2 SQIVND (reference sequence). V dropped 6 bases and J dropped 0 bases, with 16 bases sitting between them. CDR3 length: 16 residues. The CDR3 sequence: CASRGGEWRSTDTQYF. The CDR3 DNA follows: TGTGCCAGTAGAGGGGGGGAGTGGCGGAGCACAGATACGCAGTATTTT.

This clonotype was seen a handful of times. The junction differs from germline at one of its ends, possibly a read error. J is TRBJ2-7 and V is TRBV20-1; TRBD2 might be the D (5 bases). This CDR3 contains 15 residues. CDR1 is DFQATT and CDR2 is SNEGSKA in the germline V gene (reference sequence). The CDR3 nucleotides are TGCAGGGCTAGAGACTCAAGGACTCCGCTGGGGGAGCAGTACTTC. It encodes CRARDSRTPLGEQYF.

This clonotype was detected ten times or more. The chain carries TRBV7-2 and TRBJ2-3; TRBD2 matches at 13 bases. Germline CDR1 is SGHTA and CDR2 is FQGNSA. CDR3 size: 17 residues. V gave up 5 bases and J gave up 5 bases; unmatched junction bases: 10. The CDR3 sequence is CASSPGTSGKRGDTQYF. DNA for the CDR3: TGTGCCAGCAGCCCAGGGACTAGCGGGAAACGAGGAGATACGCAGTATTTT.

This clonotype has a handful of counts. The CDR3 region is CASGFSTGRTNEKLFF. As DNA, the CDR3 is TGTGCTAGTGGTTTCTCGACAGGGAGAACTAATGAAAAACTGTTTTTT. This chain links TRBV12-5 with TRBJ1-4; TRBD1 matches at 7 bases. There are 16 residues in the CDR3. Looked up from germline, CDR1 is LGHNT and CDR2 is FRNRAP. V was clipped by 3 bases and J by 1 base; unmatched bases: 5.

This chain uses TRBV5-1 with TRBJ2-1; 14 bases line up with TRBD2. CDR1 SGHRS and CDR2 YFSETQ come from the germline V gene. V shed 0 bases, J shed 7 bases, and the junction held 3 bases outside the gene matches. The CDR3 spans 16 residues. This chain's CDR3 is CASSLGRLAGGNEQFF. In nucleotides, the CDR3 is TGCGCCAGCAGCTTGGGTAGACTAGCGGGAGGGAATGAGCAGTTCTTC.